This record covers a single T cell receptor (beta chain). No antigen is known for it. No qualities accompany the bases; no much larger clone lies one base away. The immunoSEQ Assay, a bias-controlled multiplex PCR, was used to amplify TCRbeta CDR3 regions from genomic DNA. Per the authors' processing: Nucleated cell counts per sample were estimated from amplification of reference gene primers within the assay. To quantify the absolute abundance of each unique TCRbeta CDR3 rearrangement, sequence reads were collapsed and filtered. For each sample, productive Simpson clonality was calculated as the square root of Simpson's diversity index over productive rearrangements. The source is immuneACCESS, and TCRdb retained only in-frame sequences with V and J called. Part of the clones is not carried over; for the studies checked, unresolved V genes explain less than half of this, and the remainder is unexplained. V and J calls and clone size are those listed in that table; D and trimming were worked out from the DNA. The sample includes 250,000 or so clones, with approximately 90% observed a single time. 2.8% of the sample goes to the ten largest clones.

Enrolling through a virtual design, the prospective study's participants ranged in age from about 18 to 89 years and lived across roughly 24 United States geographic areas. In the prospective study, participants were assigned to cohorts based on the clinical history participants reported in a screening survey and a study questionnaire. Exposed participants had been in contact, within 2 weeks of entering the study, with a person who had a PCR-confirmed or clinician-diagnosed case of COVID-19. Each participant in the prospective study had whole blood, serum and a nasopharyngeal or oropharyngeal swab collected by mobile phlebotomists. Over an approximately 2-month period, participants in the prospective study had the option of providing additional blood draws and questionnaires. Blood samples from the prospective study were shipped frozen or at room temperature prior to DNA extraction. This record belongs to a study of blood T cell repertoires in COVID-19 (dated by TCRdb to 2019 to 2021). Looking at the study overall: Samples from collaborators originated in the United States, Italy and Spain and spanned both the acute and convalescent phases of COVID-19. The material from the prospective study consisted of cDNA or gDNA derived from T cells, B-cell-depleted T cells, or PBMCs. The dataset comprised deeply sampled blood TCRbeta repertoires from subjects exposed to, actively infected with, or recovered from COVID-19. The repertoires were released in a freely available public database intended as a resource for research on the immune response to SARS-CoV-2. Samples came from the ongoing ImmuneRACE study (first 160 participants) plus 1,254 subjects from 6 global collaborators. The sample metadata nearly always contained a de-identified subject ID, COVID-19 status, age in years and sex. HLA class I and class II types, where available, came from metadata supplied by the sample provider rather than from assay-based typing.

The germline V gene (reference sequence) specifies LGHDT as CDR1 and YNNKEL as CDR2. V lost 4 bases and J lost 3 bases, and the count of bases not matched to a germline gene is 5. The CDR3 numbers 15 residues from cysteine through phenylalanine. The kept DNA is CDR3 alone, 45 bases in frame from the first base. The investigation overall reported the following: The quantity of clinical and demographic metadata differed by source and by participant and was supplied without curation.

The chain links TRBV3-1 (or the pseudogene TRBV3-2) with TRBJ2-3; 9 central bases correspond to TRBD1. This sequence was found in a man aged 40-55 years who had been exposed to COVID-19. The sequenced sample consisted of PBMCs or T cells enriched from blood (not recorded which). The CDR3 amino acid sequence is: CASSPWTGDTDTQYF. The DNA reads as follows: TGTGCCAGCAGCCCTTGGACAGGGGATACAGATACGCAGTATTTT.